The 18 T cell receptor beta chains listed next were all sequenced from one sample in a study of persistence of HIV-infected CD4 T cells (dated by TCRdb to the early 2020s). Reading the label with the study, this specimen's treatment or condition is: suppressive antiretroviral therapy. As a nonspecific positive control representing the CD4+ T cell repertoire, cells were stimulated with anti-CD3/anti-CD28 magnetic beads. Sorting of responding CD4+ T cells was based on upregulation of both CD40 ligand and CD69. The immunoSEQ hsTCRB assay version 4, run in survey mode, was used to sequence TCRbeta repertoires from genomic DNA. TCRdb mirrors the immuneACCESS table, restricted to in-frame sequences. Some clones are absent from its copies; in checked studies, under half trace to an unresolved V gene, and the reason for the others is unknown. The sample records tens of thousands of clones, 91% of which are singletons. 1.8% of the sample lies in the top ten.

Antigens of these TCRs are unknown. Sequenced material: CD4+ T cells sorted from PBMCs after 18-hour stimulation, taken from a patient who received antiretroviral therapy. This specimen's cell subset or site label, per the study, means: CD40L+CD69+ CD4 T cells responding to anti-CD3/anti-CD28 beads, representing the overall repertoire. These receptors were obtained from an adult man with HIV who was CMV-seropositive.

The gene calls are TRBV20-1 and TRBJ1-5, with D tentatively TRBD1 (5 bases). CDR1 and CDR2 from the germline V gene are DFQATT and SNEGSKA (reference sequence). V was pared by 3 bases and J by 3 bases, with 15 bases between. CDR3 length equals 15 residues. The CDR3 DNA reads as TGCAGTGCTAGTCCCTCAACAGGTTCCAATCAGCCCCAGCATTTT. It encodes CSASPSTGSNQPQHF.

The CDR3, as DNA: TGTGCCAGCAGCGTAGACCCGACAGGTGGATATGGCTACACCTTC. It yields the protein CASSVDPTGGYGYTF. The rearrangement links TRBV9 to TRBJ1-2, with TRBD1 as a possible D gene (6 bases). Per the germline V gene, CDR1 is SGDLS and CDR2 is YYNGEE. The length of the CDR3 is 15 residues. V shed 0 bases and J shed 5 bases, with 14 bases lying between them.

This chain uses TRBV29-1 with TRBJ1-1; no reliable D call. V was cut by 6 bases and J by 2 bases, with 16 bases left in between. Germline assignment: CDR1 SQVTM and CDR2 ANQGSEA. The CDR3 loop spans 14 amino acids. This CDR3 reads CSVTYWTGNTEAFF. The DNA of the CDR3 is TGCAGCGTCACTTATTGGACGGGAAACACTGAAGCTTTCTTT.

The CDR3 DNA is TGTGCCAGCTTACAGGATCCCTACTCGTTTGGCTACACCTTC. Amino acid sequence: CASLQDPYSFGYTF. The chain joins TRBV6-5 to TRBJ1-2; weak D call: TRBD1 (5 bases). The CDR3 covers 14 residues. From germline, CDR1 is MNHEY and CDR2 SVGAGI. V shed 8 bases and J shed 7 bases, with 20 bases lying between them.

This chain uses TRBV7-2 with TRBJ1-1; D is uncertain. The V end lost 5 bases, the J end lost 1 base, and 11 bases lay between the germline ends. The CDR3 has 14 residues. Per the germline V gene, CDR1 is SGHTA and CDR2 is FQGNSA. CDR3 sequence: CASSPPDGNTEAFF. The CDR3 region has the DNA TGTGCCAGCAGCCCCCCGGACGGGAACACTGAAGCTTTCTTT.

The chain carries TRBV5-1 and TRBJ2-1, with 15 nucleotides matching TRBD2. The CDR3 consists of 18 residues. V shed 4 bases and J 0 bases; nucleotides not matched to a gene: 5. CDR1 is SGHRS, CDR2 YFSETQ, per germline. In DNA, the CDR3 is TGCGCCAGCAGCCCGGGACTAGCGGGGGGTCGCTCCTACAATGAGCAGTTCTTC. This sequence encodes CASSPGLAGGRSYNEQFF.

V gene TRBV2 combines with J gene TRBJ1-4; 11 nucleotides agree with TRBD1. This CDR3 contains 15 residues. The V gene end was trimmed by 3 bases and the J gene end by 8 bases; junction bases not matched to a gene: 5. Germline loops: CDR1 SNHLY, CDR2 FYNNEI. The CDR3: CASSEGTGGPEKLFF. The CDR3 DNA sequence: TGTGCCAGCAGTGAGGGGACAGGGGGGCCAGAAAAACTGTTTTTT.

The sample holds one count of this clone. The rearrangement uses TRBV11-2 and TRBJ1-2; a possible D gene is TRBD1 (5 bases). V was trimmed by 3 bases and J by 3 bases, leaving 20 bases between them. There are 17 residues in the CDR3. Germline CDR1 is SGHAT and CDR2 is FQNNGV. DNA of the CDR3: TGTGCCAGCAGCTTTGTCTCACGGCGGGACTTTCACTATGGCTACACCTTC. It translates to CASSFVSRRDFHYGYTF.

In nucleotides, the CDR3 is TGTGCCAGTAGTATATCCGGGACAGGGGGTACTCAGCCCCAGCATTTT. Translated, it gives CASSISGTGGTQPQHF. The V call is TRBV19, the J call TRBJ1-5; 11 nucleotides line up with TRBD1. The trim removed 2 bases at V and 6 bases at J, leaving 6 bases unmatched. The CDR3 contains 16 residues. The V gene's germline CDR1 is LNHDA and CDR2 SQIVND (reference sequence).

This chain links TRBV28 with TRBJ2-3; D possibly corresponds to TRBD2 (6 bases). The germline V and J ends were trimmed by 7 bases and 2 bases, with 13 bases remaining between them. Germline CDR1 reads MDHEN; CDR2 reads SYDVKM. The CDR3 totals 14 residues. The CDR3 sequence: CASTSGDFTDTQYF. The CDR3 DNA is TGTGCCAGCACCAGTGGGGACTTCACAGATACGCAGTATTTT.

The chain couples TRBV2 to TRBJ2-1; D is possibly TRBD2 (7 bases). The germline V gene encodes CDR1 SNHLY and CDR2 FYNNEI. V lost 3 bases to trimming and J lost 7 bases, with 13 bases between them. The CDR3 spans 14 residues. CDR3 loop: CASSEWGGRNEQFF. The CDR3 bases are TGTGCCAGCAGTGAGTGGGGGGGCCGAAATGAGCAGTTCTTC.

The chain uses TRBV7-3 and TRBJ1-1; TRBD1 matches at 7 bases. The germline V gene encodes CDR1 SGHTA and CDR2 FQGTGA. V shed 2 bases, J shed 0 bases, and the junction held 9 bases outside the gene matches. The CDR3 has 17 amino acids. The CDR3 spells CASSLEGQAVMNTEAFF. CDR3 sequence (DNA): TGTGCCAGCAGCTTAGAAGGACAGGCGGTAATGAACACTGAAGCTTTCTTT. The full variable domain, its missing parts supplied by reference TRBV7-3 and TRBJ1-1, is GAGVSQTPSNKVTEKGKYVELRCDPISGHTALYWYRQSLGQGPEFLIYFQGTGAADDSGLPNDRFFAVRPEGSVSTLKIQRTERGDSAVYLCASSLEGQAVMNTEAFFGQGTRLTVV.

This chain uses TRBV3-1 (or the pseudogene TRBV3-2) with TRBJ2-1; TRBD2 aligns across 12 bases. The CDR3 is made up of 16 amino acids. Losses at the gene ends were 4 bases for V and 4 bases for J; bases not matched to a gene: 5. CDR1 is LGHDT and CDR2 is YNNKEL in the germline V gene (reference sequence). The CDR3 loop is CASSPSSGGGYNEQFF. CDR3 DNA sequence: TGTGCCAGCAGCCCCTCTAGCGGGGGGGGGTACAATGAGCAGTTCTTC.

The chain uses TRBV19 and TRBJ1-2, with 7 bases matching TRBD1. V trimming: 5 bases; J trimming: 4 bases; junction bases outside the gene matches: 13. This CDR3 has 16 amino acids. The germline CDR1 and CDR2 sequences are LNHDA and SQIVND (reference sequence). CDR3 region: CASSETGAPPGYGYTF. The DNA of the CDR3 is TGTGCCAGTAGTGAAACAGGGGCCCCTCCGGGCTATGGCTACACCTTC.

DNA for the CDR3: TGTGCCAGCAGCTTAGGATCAAGGGGGGTCAATCAGCCCCAGCATTTT. Translated: CASSLGSRGVNQPQHF. The J gene is TRBJ1-5, the V gene TRBV7-8, with TRBD1 as a possible D gene (6 bases). Looked up from germline, CDR1 is SGHVS and CDR2 is FQNEAQ. The ends were cut back, 1 base at V and 3 bases at J, with 13 bases in the middle. The CDR3 has 16 residues.

The chain uses TRBV10-2 and TRBJ1-1; weak D call: TRBD1 (6 bases). V shed 7 bases and J shed 3 bases, with 18 bases lying between them. CDR1 and CDR2 (germline): WSHSY, SAAADI. The CDR3 runs 15 residues. CDR3 amino acids: CASTLIRGGDTEAFF. The CDR3 region has the DNA TGCGCCAGCACCCTCATCAGGGGAGGTGACACTGAAGCTTTCTTT.

The genes are TRBV7-2 and TRBJ2-3; TRBD1 aligns across 9 bases. Trimming took 6 bases from V and 4 from J; bases not matched to a gene: 2. The CDR3 has 13 amino acids. Germline values: CDR1 SGHTA, CDR2 FQGNSA. CDR3 amino acids: CASSRQGADTQYF. In DNA form, the CDR3 reads TGTGCCAGCAGTAGACAGGGGGCAGATACGCAGTATTTT. The whole variable domain, remainder taken from reference TRBV7-2 and TRBJ2-3, is GAGVSQSPSNKVTEKGKDVELRCDPISGHTALYWYRQSLGQGLEFLIYFQGNSAPDKSGLPSDRFSAERTGGSVSTLTIQRTQQEDSAVYLCASSRQGADTQYFGPGTRLTVL.

This chain links TRBV27 with TRBJ1-5, with D possibly TRBD1 on 5 matching bases. The CDR3 covers 17 residues. Trimming took off 6 bases at V and 0 bases at J, with 18 bases between the two ends. The germline CDR1 and CDR2 sequences are MNHEY and SMNVEV (reference sequence). CDR3 nucleotides: TGTGCCAGCAGACCGGGGACGGAAGTTTTTAGCAATCAGCCCCAGCATTTT. Protein product: CASRPGTEVFSNQPQHF.